The 25 T cell receptor beta chains in this list originate from one sample, sequenced in a study of T cells after yellow fever vaccination. TCRdb re-called the 5' RACE reads through MiXCR, storing one row per CDR3 protein. The sample has about 170,000 distinct CDR3 sequences; 11% are singletons. The source was CD8+ T cells sorted from PBMCs, collected 15 days after the yellow fever booster vaccination. The origin of the receptors is a young man who received the YFV17D yellow fever vaccine.

CDR3 coding DNA: TGCAGTGCTAGAGGCCGGGGGGTTGGCCATCAGCCCCAGCATTTT. Translated: CSARGRGVGHQPQHF. The gene calls are TRBV20-1 and TRBJ1-5, with a possible D match to TRBD1 (5 bases). V was pared by 1 base and J by 5 bases, with 15 bases between. The CDR3 loop spans 15 amino acids. Germline lookup yields CDR1 DFQATT and CDR2 SNEGSKA (reference sequence).

This clonotype was detected only a few times. The chain links TRBV5-1 to TRBJ2-7; 7 bases are a match to TRBD1. Looked up from germline, CDR1 is SGHRS and CDR2 is YFSETQ. The CDR3 extends over 15 amino acids. V trimming: 4 bases; J trimming: 5 bases; junction bases outside the gene matches: 12. The CDR3 loop reads CASSPIDRELDEQYF. The CDR3 region has the DNA TGCGCCAGCAGCCCTATTGACAGGGAGCTGGACGAGCAGTACTTC.

CDR3: CATRSGEAFF. CDR3 nucleotide sequence: TGTGCCACCCGATCGGGGGAAGCTTTCTTT. The chain has TRBV6-2 or TRBV6-3 and TRBJ1-1; D is uncertain. The V and J ends lost 10 bases and 8 bases respectively, with 11 bases between them. The CDR3 runs 10 residues. CDR1 and CDR2 (germline): MNHEY, SVGEGT.

This clonotype was detected only a few times. CDR3 sequence reads: CASRAVDKNIQYF. In DNA, the CDR3 is TGTGCCAGCCGGGCTGTGGACAAAAACATTCAGTACTTC. The chain recombines TRBV12-3 or TRBV12-4 with TRBJ2-4; no firm D call. The CDR3 totals 13 residues. V lost 8 bases and J 3 bases, leaving 11 bases between the germline ends.

The genes are TRBV27 and TRBJ2-2; 7 bases agree with TRBD1. The CDR3 has 15 amino acids. Germline CDR1 reads MNHEY; CDR2 reads SMNVEV (reference sequence). Trimming removed 5 bases from V and 7 bases from J; junction bases left unmatched: 10. CDR3 amino acids: CASSQRQGRDGELFF. DNA for the CDR3: TGTGCCAGCAGTCAGAGACAGGGTAGGGACGGGGAGCTGTTTTTT.

This chain connects TRBV10-3 to TRBJ2-1, with D unresolved. The germline gives CDR1 ENHRY, CDR2 SYGVKD. The CDR3 runs to 15 residues. Trimming cost V 2 bases and J 4 bases, with 12 bases left between them. The CDR3 loop reads CAISEPFGQYNEQFF. Here the CDR3 DNA reads TGTGCCATCAGTGAGCCTTTTGGTCAGTACAATGAGCAGTTCTTC.

This clonotype has just a few counts. J is TRBJ2-3 and V is TRBV28; weak D call: TRBD1 (6 bases). The V end was cut by 5 bases, the J end by 2 bases, with 20 bases between. The CDR3 consists of 17 residues. The germline V gene has CDR1 MDHEN and CDR2 SYDVKM. Here the CDR3 reads CASSLPSSGEITDTQYF. The CDR3, as DNA: TGTGCCAGCAGTCTCCCCTCGTCAGGGGAGATCACAGATACGCAGTATTTT.

V and J are TRBV7-9 and TRBJ2-3, with 9 bases that match TRBD1. The V and J ends lost 2 bases and 0 bases, in that order; junction bases with no gene match: 12. The CDR3 consists of 19 residues. The germline gives CDR1 SEHNR, CDR2 FQNEAQ (reference sequence). The CDR3 loop is CASSLSRSTGGLSTDTQYF. The DNA of the CDR3 is TGTGCCAGCAGCTTATCACGTTCGACAGGGGGTCTTAGCACAGATACGCAGTATTTT. Combining the CDR3 with reference TRBV7-9 and TRBJ2-3 gives the whole variable domain DTGVSQNPRHKITKRGQNVTFRCDPISEHNRLYWYRQTLGQGPEFLTYFQNEAQLEKSRLLSDRFSAERPKGSFSTLEIQRTEQGDSAMYLCASSLSRSTGGLSTDTQYFGPGTRLTVL.

This clonotype was seen many times. In nucleotides, the CDR3 is TGCGCCAGCAGCTTGGAATGGGGAACCTACGAGCAGTACTTC. Amino acids: CASSLEWGTYEQYF. The rearrangement links TRBV5-1 to TRBJ2-7; D gene unclear. Per germline, CDR1 SGHRS and CDR2 YFSETQ. The CDR3 totals 14 residues. The V and J ends lost 0 bases and 2 bases respectively, with 9 bases between them.

This chain joins TRBV4-1 and TRBJ2-7; TRBD2 agrees at 8 bases. Germline loops: CDR1 MGHRA, CDR2 YSYEKL. This CDR3 comprises 15 residues. The V and J ends lost 1 base and 6 bases, in that order; junction bases with no gene match: 8. This chain's CDR3 is CASSQVDAGGAEQYV. The CDR3 DNA is TGCGCCAGCAGCCAAGTCGATGCGGGAGGTGCCGAGCAGTACGTC.

This clonotype has a handful of counts. The chain carries TRBV12-3 or TRBV12-4 and TRBJ1-4, with 9 bases that match TRBD1. This CDR3 is 16 amino acids long. With 5 bases clipped from V and 8 bases from J, the junction kept 12 bases outside the gene matches. The CDR3 protein is CASSPKYRGRDEKLFF. The CDR3 DNA follows: TGTGCCAGCAGTCCAAAATACAGGGGGCGCGACGAAAAACTGTTTTTT.

The V call is TRBV6-5, the J call TRBJ1-1; 8 positions agree with TRBD1. The trim removed 4 bases at V and 4 bases at J, leaving 5 bases unmatched. This CDR3 has 14 residues. Germline CDR1 is MNHEY and CDR2 is SVGAGI. DNA of the CDR3: TGTGCCAGCAGTTTCACAGGGGGGGTCACTGAAGCTTTCTTT. Translation: CASSFTGGVTEAFF.

This clonotype has a handful of counts. The rearrangement joins TRBV4-2 to TRBJ2-2; possibly TRBD1 or TRBD2 for D (5 bases each). CDR1 and CDR2 (germline): LGHNA, YNFKEQ. Trimming stripped 2 bases from V and 3 bases from J, with 10 bases between. The CDR3 totals 15 residues. The chain's CDR3 is CASSQNRGDTGELFF. Written as DNA, the CDR3 is TGTGCCAGCAGCCAAAACCGAGGGGACACCGGGGAGCTGTTTTTT.

V is TRBV28 and J is TRBJ2-7, with D perhaps TRBD2 (5 bases). In germline, CDR1 is MDHEN, CDR2 SYDVKM. Trimming took off 6 bases at V and 1 base at J, with 13 bases between the two ends. The CDR3 length is 14 residues. The CDR3 DNA follows: TGTGCCAGCAGGCCTCGTAGAGGGTCCTACGAGCAGTACGTC. Encoded protein: CASRPRRGSYEQYV.

This clonotype has at least ten counts. The chain joins TRBV4-1 to TRBJ1-2; D ambiguous. This CDR3 is 14 amino acids long. V gave up 0 bases and J gave up 2 bases, with 7 bases separating them. Germline V gene sequence: CDR1 MGHRA, CDR2 YSYEKL. CDR3 DNA: TGCGCCAGCAGCCAAGATCCCGGCAACTATGGCTACACCTTC. This encodes CASSQDPGNYGYTF.

This clonotype was seen only a few times. The genes are TRBV7-8 and TRBJ2-7; D might be TRBD1 or TRBD2, each matching 5 bases. The CDR3 has 12 residues. V lost 4 bases to trimming and J lost 5 bases, with 9 bases between them. Per germline, CDR1 SGHVS and CDR2 FQNEAQ. The CDR3 DNA is TGTGCCAGCAGCTGGGGGACCCACGAGCAGTACTTC. Translating gives CASSWGTHEQYF.

The CDR3 protein is CASSYYSSGETQYF. The CDR3 DNA is TGCGCCAGCAGCTACTACTCATCCGGGGAGACCCAGTACTTC. The gene calls are TRBV5-1 and TRBJ2-5; D call uncertain. CDR3 length: 14 residues. CDR1 and CDR2 from the germline V gene are SGHRS and YFSETQ. V gave up 3 bases and J gave up 5 bases, with 14 bases separating them. Looking up the rest from reference TRBV5-1 and TRBJ2-5 gives the full variable domain: KAGVTQTPRYLIKTRGQQVTLSCSPISGHRSVSWYQQTPGQGLQFLFEYFSETQRNKGNFPGRFSGRQFSNSRSEMNVSTLELGDSALYLCASSYYSSGETQYFGPGTRLLVL.

This clonotype was found many times. The genes are TRBV7-6 and TRBJ2-1; 11 bases line up with TRBD2. The V gene's germline CDR1 is SGHVS and CDR2 FNYEAQ. V lost 4 bases to trimming and J lost 5 bases; unmatched junction nucleotides: 7. This CDR3 region has 16 residues. The CDR3 sequence is CASSSTGTSGHNEQFF. The DNA for the CDR3 is TGTGCCAGCAGCTCAACCGGGACTAGCGGACACAATGAGCAGTTCTTC.

This clonotype was observed at least ten times. The V and J genes are TRBV4-1 and TRBJ2-3, with TRBD2 identical over 9 bases. In germline, CDR1 is MGHRA, CDR2 YSYEKL. The CDR3 is 17 residues long. V lost 1 base to trimming and J lost 1 base; unmatched junction nucleotides: 6. CDR3: CASSQVERGDGTDTQYF. The CDR3 coding sequence is TGCGCCAGCAGCCAAGTCGAGCGGGGGGACGGCACAGATACGCAGTATTTT.

V usage is TRBV7-8 and J usage is TRBJ1-2, with D maybe TRBD1 (5 bases). The CDR3 covers 13 residues. Trimming cost V 4 bases and J 4 bases, with 10 bases left between them. Germline V gives CDR1 SGHVS, CDR2 FQNEAQ. The CDR3, as DNA: TGTGCCAGCAGCTACAGGAATTTCTATGGCTACACCTTC. This sequence encodes CASSYRNFYGYTF.

The genes are TRBV29-1 and TRBJ1-2; 10 bases agree with TRBD1. The V segment lost 7 bases and the J segment 7 bases; nucleotides outside the gene matches: 6. The CDR3 extends over 12 amino acids. The germline gives CDR1 SQVTM, CDR2 ANQGSEA. CDR3 amino acids: CSARQGAFGYTF. The CDR3, as DNA: TGCAGCGCAAGACAGGGGGCGTTTGGCTACACCTTC.

J is TRBJ1-5 and V is TRBV25-1, with D perhaps TRBD1 (6 bases). This CDR3 has 13 residues. The germline CDR1 and CDR2 sequences are MGHDK and SYGVNS. Trimming took 8 bases from V and 4 from J, leaving 12 bases between them. CDR3 coding DNA: TGTGCCAGCGGTATACAGGGTAATCAGCCCCAGCATTTT. This codes for CASGIQGNQPQHF.

The chain employs TRBV7-9 and TRBJ2-2; D may be TRBD1 (6 bases). This CDR3 has 15 residues. Germline CDR1 reads SEHNR; CDR2 reads FQNEAQ (reference sequence). V was cut by 5 bases and J by 7 bases, with 17 bases left in between. For the CDR3, the DNA is TGTGCCAGCAGCCCGGGAACAGGGCAGTTCGGGGAGCTGTTTTTT. It is translated as CASSPGTGQFGELFF.

This clonotype was counted between two and nine times. V usage is TRBV6-2 or TRBV6-3 and J usage is TRBJ2-7; TRBD1 matches at 10 bases. Germline V gene sequence: CDR1 MNHEY, CDR2 SVGEGT. The CDR3 consists of 13 residues. After removal of 4 bases from V and 3 bases from J, the junction contained 0 bases not matched to a gene. CDR3 DNA: TGTGCCAGCAGTTGGACAGGGGGCTACGAGCAGTACGTC. Its protein is CASSWTGGYEQYV.

This clonotype was seen at least ten times. The chain combines TRBV18 with TRBJ2-3; TRBD1 matches 11 bases. Germline lookup yields CDR1 KGHSH and CDR2 LQKENI. Trimming took 3 bases from V and 5 from J; bases not matched to a gene: 13. The length of the CDR3 is 18 residues. The CDR3 DNA reads as TGTGCCAGCTCACCGAGTCCCGGACAGGGGGCATTAGTAGATACGCAGTATTTT. Amino acid sequence: CASSPSPGQGALVDTQYF. Full variable domain (remainder filled in from reference TRBV18 and TRBJ2-3): NAGVMQNPRHLVRRRGQEARLRCSPMKGHSHVYWYRQLPEEGLKFMVYLQKENIIDESGMPKERFSAEFPKEGPSILRIQQVVRGDSAAYFCASSPSPGQGALVDTQYFGPGTRLTVL.